What follows describes a single T cell receptor beta chain. Next came a second PCR, run for about 7 to 12 cycles, which used a sample-barcoded 5' primer along with a J-beta primer mix. TCRdb re-called the 5' RACE reads through MiXCR, storing one row per CDR3 protein. The table records about 1.6 million distinct CDR3 sequences, about 32% of them present only once. Healthy Caucasians from Russia aged roughly 6 to 90 served as donors. It was ten milliliters of peripheral blood that were drawn from each donor. Per-sample yields of isolated PBMCs were at least 6.5 million. The sample originates from a study of blood T cells in healthy people across ages. Trimming cost V 0 bases and J 2 bases, with 9 bases left between them. The CDR3 is made up of 15 amino acids. The germline V gene has CDR1 SGDLS and CDR2 YYNGEE.

This sequence joins TRBV9 and TRBJ2-1, with TRBD2 as a possible D gene (5 bases). The sequence was obtained from a woman aged 30 to 39 in good health. Material: blood. CDR3 loop: CASSVGSGTYNEQFF. CDR3 coding DNA: TGTGCCAGCAGCGTAGGGAGCGGCACCTACAATGAGCAGTTCTTC.